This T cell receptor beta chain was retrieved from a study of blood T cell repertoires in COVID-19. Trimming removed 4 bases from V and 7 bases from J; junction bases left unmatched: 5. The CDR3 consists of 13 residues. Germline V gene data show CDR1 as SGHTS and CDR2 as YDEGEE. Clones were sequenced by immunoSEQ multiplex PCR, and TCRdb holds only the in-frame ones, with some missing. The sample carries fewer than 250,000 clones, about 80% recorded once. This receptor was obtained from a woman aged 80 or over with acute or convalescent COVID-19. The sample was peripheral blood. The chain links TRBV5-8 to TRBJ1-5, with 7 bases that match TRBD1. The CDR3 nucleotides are TGTGCCAGCAGCGGGGACAGTCGCCAGCCCCAGCATTTT. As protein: CASSGDSRQPQHF. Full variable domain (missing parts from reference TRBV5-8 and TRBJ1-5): EAGVTQSPTHLIKTRGQQATLRCSPISGHTSVYWYQQALGLGLQFLLWYDEGEERNRGNFPPRFSGRQFPNYSSELNVNALELEDSALYLCASSGDSRQPQHFGDGTRLSIL.